The clone carrying this TCR beta chain was recorded once. There are 13 residues in the CDR3. In germline, CDR1 is SGHNT, CDR2 YENEEA. V was pared by 5 bases and J by 4 bases, with 10 bases between. TCR beta library input comprised about 1.9 micrograms of genomic DNA from cryopreserved PBMCs. The sample is drawn from a study of cytotoxic CD8 clonotypes in ibrutinib-treated CLL. Study-wide context: Once treatment had gone on for a median of around 13 months, range 6 to 36, response samples were drawn. Among the samples, the mean was roughly 260,000 productive templates and about 90,000 productive rearrangements.

The repertoire was sequenced with immunoSEQ multiplex PCR; TCRdb's copy has only in-frame clones and lacks some. The sample consists of more than 9,500 clones, roughly four fifths of them appearing once. The chain links TRBV11-3 to TRBJ2-3, with unresolved D. Here the sequenced sample was PBMCs, taken at disease progression, from a patient treated with ibrutinib. The TCR was taken from a human donor with chronic lymphocytic leukemia. CDR3 protein: CASSADTADTQYF. In DNA form, the CDR3 reads TGTGCCAGCAGCGCTGACACGGCAGATACGCAGTATTTT. The full variable domain, with the rest looked up from reference TRBV11-3 and TRBJ2-3, is EAGVVQSPRYKIIEKKQPVAFWCNPISGHNTLYWYLQNLGQGPELLIRYENEEAVDDSQLPKDRFSAERLKGVDSTLKIQPAELGDSAVYLCASSADTADTQYFGPGTRLTVL.